The 3 T cell receptor beta chains below all came from one sample that was sequenced in a study of metastatic and nonmetastatic thyroid tumors. All patients were untreated before thyroid surgery. Using MiXCR, TCRdb reanalyzed the PCR reads. Seen here are 30,000 to 35,000 clones, 15% observed once, and the top ten hold around 20%. Sample: blood. These receptors were obtained from a male donor with papillary thyroid cancer or a benign thyroid nodule (not recorded which). Some clones in this sample may be carry-over from other donors' samples.

In this sample, this clone turned up many times. The V gene is TRBV20-1, the J gene TRBJ2-3; D may be TRBD2 (7 bases). This CDR3 has 15 amino acids. V lost 4 bases and J 3 bases, leaving 17 bases between the germline ends. CDR1 and CDR2 (germline): DFQATT, SNEGSKA (reference sequence). Here the CDR3 DNA reads TGCAGTGCTACCGGCGGGGGCGGGTTGACAGATACGCAGTATTTT. It translates to CSATGGGGLTDTQYF.

This clone was seen ten or more times. The V and J genes are TRBV13 and TRBJ2-3; D call uncertain. Germline-derived CDR1 and CDR2 are PRHDT and FYEKMQ (reference sequence). This CDR3 contains 11 residues. V was shortened by 5 bases and J by 4 bases, with 4 bases between the two germline ends. The CDR3 loop is CASSLADTQYF. The CDR3 nucleotides read TGTGCCAGCAGCCTAGCAGATACGCAGTATTTT.

The sample holds many counts of this clone. V gene TRBV7-9 combines with J gene TRBJ2-1, with 11 positions matching TRBD2. Trimming cost V 4 bases and J 8 bases; bases outside gene matches: 7. The germline V gene encodes CDR1 SEHNR and CDR2 FQNEAQ (reference sequence). The CDR3 covers 15 residues. CDR3 in amino acids: CASSSLGTSGDEQFF. CDR3 bases: TGTGCCAGCAGCTCTTTAGGGACTAGCGGCGATGAGCAGTTCTTC.